This T cell receptor (beta chain) was identified in a study of shared clonotypes between healthy human individuals (dated by TCRdb to about 2020). With regard to the full study: The cohort included three men and two women between 18 and 49 years of age. Blood TCR repertoires of 5 or 6 healthy adults were deeply sequenced to estimate repertoire size and the extent of clonotype sharing between individuals. Per donor, three plates each were used for CD4 naive and CD4 memory, two for CD8 naive, and one for CD8 memory. Different laboratories and diverse techniques were used to prepare libraries and sequence TCR repertoires, to increase sequencing depth and limit assay-specific biases. Leukapheresis yielded between about 0.8 and 8.9 billion PBMCs per donor.

Inclusive of the bounding cysteine and phenylalanine, the CDR3 is 15 residues long. Only the CDR3 portion is preserved as DNA: 45 bases, with reading frame beginning at the first base. CDR1 and CDR2 (LGHNA, YNFKEQ) derive from the germline V gene. Cut back by 1 base and 6 bases, the V and J ends lie 13 bases apart. Points the paper makes about the study in general: Because the study included a small number of donors, the genetic and exposure-history diversity represented was limited. Naive subsets generally had larger estimated clonotype richness than memory subsets did. Rarefaction of sorted-subset datasets indicated incomplete sequencing despite the large sequencing depth. When a handful of donors were compared, the shared fraction of clonotypes was about 5.5% for naive CD4, approximately 3.3% for naive CD8, 2.3% for memory CD4, and 0.4% for memory CD8. Compared with non-shared clonotypes, the clonotypes found in all four sorted-subset donors had higher generation probabilities. Sampling was restricted to blood, and TCR repertoires in tissue are likely to differ from TCR repertoires in blood. Pairwise subsampling led to the expectation that sequencing depth would affect the degree of clonotype sharing among donors.

Donors were healthy HIV-negative adults with no recently reported acute infections or vaccinations. Every donor was a Caucasian adult living in Nashville, Tennessee, USA. CD4+ T cells were enriched through magnetic negative selection, after which naive cells were positively selected on CD45RA and the remaining negative fraction served as the memory subset. Blood was obtained by leukapheresis, after which PBMCs were separated by Ficoll-Histopaque density gradient centrifugation and cryopreserved in liquid nitrogen vapor phase. Purity and quantity of every magnetically sorted T cell population were checked by analytical flow cytometry. From each sorted fraction, genomic DNA was isolated and quantified by UV absorbance on a Nanodrop 2000c. TCR CDR3 regions were amplified from genomic DNA by multiplex PCR using the deep immunoSEQ assay. Genomic DNA extracted from each cell subset was distributed evenly over all wells of several immunoSEQ 96-well plates, and each plate served as one replicate. For sorted subsets, around 200 ng genomic DNA, equal to about 30,000 T cell genomes, was loaded into each replicate PCR. Purified libraries were measured with a Qubit 3.0 fluorometer, size-checked on a Bioanalyzer 2100, and measured again with the KAPA Library Quantification kit. Every immunoSEQ 96-well plate was sequenced on a dedicated single-read 150-cycle Illumina NextSeq 550 flow cell. As for how the authors treated the data: Because the immunoSEQ output held only junctional sequences and lacked quality scores, the filtering could not match the filtering applied to full-length reads. To assign V/J genes and CDR3, sequences were annotated against IMGT germline references using PyIR, a Python wrapper for IgBLAST v1.9. Reads were filtered out if the reads had weak V/J assignments (E-value above 1e-6), no CDR3, stop codons, out-of-frame junctions, or ambiguous translated residues. V3J clonotypes were defined by identical inferred V gene, J gene, and CDR3 amino acid sequence. To compute the percentage overlap between repertoires, the number of shared unique clonotypes was divided by the size of the smaller repertoire. Three approaches were used to assess repertoire richness: RTK rarefaction, the Chao1 estimator, and Recon v2.1 estimates of unobserved clonotypes. For all TCRbeta clonotypes obtained by the gDNA method from four donors, generation probabilities were computed with OLGA. TCRdb re-hosts the immuneACCESS table, in-frame sequences only. Its copies lack some clones; in the studies checked, an unresolved V gene accounts for under half of them, and the cause for the rest is not known. The V and J calls and clone size are taken from that table; D and trimming were inferred from the DNA. The sample table holds about 2.3 million clones, of which just under 95% were seen once. Of the sample, 0.37% falls within the top ten clones.

To note about this clone: The antigen this receptor binds is unknown. Base qualities are missing; no much larger clone stands one base away.

The rearrangement combines TRBV4-2 with TRBJ2-1, with the D gene too uncertain to name. The receptor was isolated from a man in his late teens or twenties in good health. Some clones in this sample may be carry-over from other donors' samples. The specimen sequenced was naive CD4+ T cells from PBMCs. Interpreted using the paper, the cell subset or site label stands for: CD45RA+ positively selected. CDR3 region: CASSQASPGINEQFF. The sequenced DNA: TGTGCCAGCAGCCAAGCGTCCCCCGGCATCAATGAGCAGTTCTTC.